This T cell receptor beta chain was recovered during a study of cytomegalovirus exposure and HLA in healthy donors. CDR1 and CDR2 from the germline V gene are SGHAT and FQNNGV. The CDR3 length is 15 residues. Losses at the gene ends were 2 bases for V and 5 bases for J; bases not matched to a gene: 4. PCR involved 60 Vbeta and 13 Jbeta primers. This table comes from immunoSEQ multiplex PCR, and its TCRdb copy is limited to in-frame clones, with some not included. The sample yields some 190,000 clones, 78% seen once. The clonotype originates from a woman in her thirties in good health and CMV-seropositive. The sequencing sample was made of PBMCs. The rearrangement joins TRBV11-2 to TRBJ2-1; TRBD2 aligns across 9 bases. For the CDR3, the DNA is TGTGCCAGCAGCTTATCGAGCGGGGGGCACAATGAGCAGTTCTTC. Encoded protein: CASSLSSGGHNEQFF.